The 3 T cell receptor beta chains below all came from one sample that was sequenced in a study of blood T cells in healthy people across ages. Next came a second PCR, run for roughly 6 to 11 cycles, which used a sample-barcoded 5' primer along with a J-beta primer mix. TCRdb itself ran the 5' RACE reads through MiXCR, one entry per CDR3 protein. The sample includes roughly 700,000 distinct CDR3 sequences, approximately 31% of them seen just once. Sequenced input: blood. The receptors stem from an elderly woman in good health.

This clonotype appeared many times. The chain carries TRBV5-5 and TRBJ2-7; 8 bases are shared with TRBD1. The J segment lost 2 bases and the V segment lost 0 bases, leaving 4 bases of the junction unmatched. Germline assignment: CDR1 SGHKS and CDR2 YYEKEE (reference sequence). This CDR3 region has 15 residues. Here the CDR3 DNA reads TGTGCCAGCAGCTTGGCGACAGGGGCCACCTACGAGCAGTACTTC. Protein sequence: CASSLATGATYEQYF.

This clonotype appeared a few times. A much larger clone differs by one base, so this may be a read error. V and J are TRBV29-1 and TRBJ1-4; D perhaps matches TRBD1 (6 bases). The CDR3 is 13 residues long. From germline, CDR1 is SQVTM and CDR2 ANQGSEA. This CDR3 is CGVVGGGTEKLFF. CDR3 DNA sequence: TGCGGCGTTGTAGGAGGGGGGACTGAAAAACTGTTTTTT.

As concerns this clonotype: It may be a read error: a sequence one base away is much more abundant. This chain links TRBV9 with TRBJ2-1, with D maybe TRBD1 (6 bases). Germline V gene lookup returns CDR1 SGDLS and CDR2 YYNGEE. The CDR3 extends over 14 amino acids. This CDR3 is CASSARVQGYEQDF. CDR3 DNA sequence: TGTGCCAGCAGCGCGAGAGTTCAGGGGTACGAGCAGGACTTC.